This T cell receptor (beta chain) was sequenced in a study of T cells in Graves' hyperthyroidism and ophthalmopathy. In the ophthalmopathy cohort, Clinical Activity Score was at least 3, NOSPECS grade at least 4, and duration under 3 months. This clonotype was counted at least ten times. What it binds is not known. Trimming cost V 2 bases and J 4 bases; bases outside gene matches: 11. CDR3 length: 17 residues. CDR1 and CDR2 (germline): KGHSH, LQKENI. The study's findings and limits: From stable hyperthyroidism, ophthalmopathy was set apart by a 13 V-J model. Median prediction lead before ophthalmopathy onset was around seven months with the model. Blood also contained most expanded thyroid clonotypes above 0.001.

Amplification targeted TCR beta CDR3 regions from RNA transcripts. TCR CDR3 regions were first amplified by RT-PCR with HTBI primers. From the multiplex PCR reads, TCRdb called clonotypes with MiXCR, one entry per CDR3 protein. The sample has 700,000 or so distinct CDR3 sequences; roughly 15% are singletons. V and J are TRBV18 and TRBJ2-3; 8 bases line up with TRBD2. The receptor comes from a woman in her forties or fifties with Graves' ophthalmopathy. Sequencing was performed on blood. In DNA form, the CDR3 reads TGTGCCAGCTCACCATTGTTCCAAGCGGGAGTTGCAGATACGCAGTATTTT. Translated: CASSPLFQAGVADTQYF. Variable domain in full (rest from reference TRBV18 and TRBJ2-3): NAGVMQNPRHLVRRRGQEARLRCSPMKGHSHVYWYRQLPEEGLKFMVYLQKENIIDESGMPKERFSAEFPKEGPSILRIQQVVRGDSAAYFCASSPLFQAGVADTQYFGPGTRLTVL.